One sample yielded the 4 T cell receptor beta chains listed below, sequenced in a study of cytomegalovirus exposure and HLA in healthy donors. A multiplex PCR was run with 60 Vbeta primers and 13 Jbeta primers. The table came from immunoSEQ multiplex PCR; TCRdb's copy has only in-frame clones and leaves some out. The sample consists of roughly 150,000 clones, roughly 80% of them appearing once. Sequencing used PBMCs. These receptor sequences come from a young man in good health and CMV-seronegative.

The chain joins TRBV4-1 to TRBJ2-2; D may be TRBD1 (6 bases). The CDR3 loop spans 17 amino acids. The germline gives CDR1 MGHRA, CDR2 YSYEKL. V was cut by 0 bases and J by 3 bases, with 14 bases left in between. The chain's CDR3 is CASSQEETGADTGELFF. CDR3 coding DNA: TGCGCCAGCAGCCAAGAGGAGACAGGAGCTGACACCGGGGAGCTGTTTTTT.

The chain combines TRBV18 with TRBJ2-5; 7 bases align to TRBD1. After removal of 4 bases from V and 5 bases from J, the junction contained 7 bases not matched to a gene. Germline V gives CDR1 KGHSH, CDR2 LQKENI. There are 14 residues in the CDR3. Here the CDR3 reads CASSLGQAHETQYF. CDR3 DNA: TGTGCCAGCTCACTAGGACAGGCCCACGAGACCCAGTACTTC.

The rearrangement uses TRBV6-5 and TRBJ1-6, with TRBD1 as a possible D gene (5 bases). The V gene lost 7 bases and the J gene lost 8 bases, with 15 bases spanning the gap. The CDR3 extends over 14 amino acids. Germline V gene sequence: CDR1 MNHEY, CDR2 SVGAGI. CDR3 nucleotides: TGTGCCAGCACACGGGCCAGGGTTGATTCACCCCTCCACTTT. As protein: CASTRARVDSPLHF.

The genes are TRBV18 and TRBJ2-3; 15 positions match TRBD2. V was pared by 4 bases and J by 1 base, with 9 bases of the junction left unmatched. Germline V gene data show CDR1 as KGHSH and CDR2 as LQKENI. The CDR3 extends over 19 amino acids. The CDR3 DNA reads TGTGCCAGCTCACGGCCCCTCCGGACTAGCGGGGGGGGCACAGATACGCAGTATTTT. Its translation is CASSRPLRTSGGGTDTQYF. Combining the CDR3 with reference TRBV18 and TRBJ2-3 gives the whole variable domain NAGVMQNPRHLVRRRGQEARLRCSPMKGHSHVYWYRQLPEEGLKFMVYLQKENIIDESGMPKERFSAEFPKEGPSILRIQQVVRGDSAAYFCASSRPLRTSGGGTDTQYFGPGTRLTVL.